Given below is one T cell receptor (beta chain) in context. This specimen belongs to a study of shared clonotypes between healthy human individuals. Study summary: Each donor contributed plates that comprised three CD4 naive, three CD4 memory, two CD8 naive and one CD8 memory.

The CDR3 sequence is 14 residues long. The germline V gene has CDR1 SNHLY and CDR2 FYNNEI. The ends were cut back, 7 bases at V and 1 base at J, with 13 bases in the middle. From CD4+ cells came CD45RA+ naive and CD45RA-negative memory subsets. Clones were read by immunoSEQ multiplex PCR, and TCRdb kept only the in-frame ones, dropping some. The sample lists over a million clones, around 76% occurring once. This TCR was sampled from a man younger than 30 in good health. The chain carries TRBV2 and TRBJ2-5, with no clear D. What was sequenced was memory CD4+ T cells sorted from blood. The subset is: CD45RA-negative fraction. The CDR3 nucleotides are TGTGCCAGCACCAGCCTGTGGGCCCAAGAGACCCAGTACTTC. It is translated as CASTSLWAQETQYF. The full variable domain, with the rest looked up from reference TRBV2 and TRBJ2-5, is EPEVTQTPSHQVTQMGQEVILRCVPISNHLYFYWYRQILGQKVEFLVSFYNNEISEKSEIFDDQFSVERPDGSNFTLKIRSTKLEDSAMYFCASTSLWAQETQYFGPGTRLLVL.